Reported below is one T cell receptor beta chain. Combining a sample-barcoded 5' primer with a J-beta primer mix, a second PCR ran for 7 to 11 cycles. From the 5' RACE reads, TCRdb called clonotypes with MiXCR, one entry per CDR3 protein. Among 1.5 million to 2 million distinct CDR3 sequences listed, roughly 52% were seen once. This sample was taken from a study of blood T cells in healthy people across ages. The germline V gene has CDR1 MNHNY and CDR2 SVGAGI (reference sequence). V was clipped by 2 bases and J by 8 bases, with 16 bases between them. The CDR3 is 14 residues long. The chain employs TRBV6-6 and TRBJ2-7, with D possibly being TRBD2 (6 bases). Sequenced input: blood. This TCR was sampled from a woman aged 40 to 50 in good health. The CDR3 DNA reads TGTGCCAGCAGTTACAAGGTGGAGGGAGGCAAGCAGTACTTC. Protein product: CASSYKVEGGKQYF.